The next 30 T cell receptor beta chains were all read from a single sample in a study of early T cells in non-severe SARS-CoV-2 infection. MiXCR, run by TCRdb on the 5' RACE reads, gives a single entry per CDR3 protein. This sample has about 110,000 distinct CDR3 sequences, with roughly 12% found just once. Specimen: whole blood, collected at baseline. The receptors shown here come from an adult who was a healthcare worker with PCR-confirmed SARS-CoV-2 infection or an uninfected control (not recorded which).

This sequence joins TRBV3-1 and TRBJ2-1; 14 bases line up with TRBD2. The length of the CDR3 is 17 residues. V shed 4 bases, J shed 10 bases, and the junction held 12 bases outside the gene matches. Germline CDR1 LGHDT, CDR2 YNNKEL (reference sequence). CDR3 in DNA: TGTGCCAGCAGCCTTTTTCCCGGGACTAGCGGGAGCCGAGAGCAGTTCTTC. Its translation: CASSLFPGTSGSREQFF.

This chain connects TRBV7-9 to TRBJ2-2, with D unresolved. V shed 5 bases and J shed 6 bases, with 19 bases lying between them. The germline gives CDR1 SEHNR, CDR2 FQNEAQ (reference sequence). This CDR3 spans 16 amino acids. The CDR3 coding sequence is TGTGCCAGCAGCCACGCCGACTCCCCCACGCCCGGGGAGCTGTTTTTT. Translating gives CASSHADSPTPGELFF.

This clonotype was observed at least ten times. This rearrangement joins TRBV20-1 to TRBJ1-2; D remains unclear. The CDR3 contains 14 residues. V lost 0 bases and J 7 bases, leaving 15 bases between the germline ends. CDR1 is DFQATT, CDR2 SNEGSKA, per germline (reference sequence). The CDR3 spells CSARDAEKSRGYTF. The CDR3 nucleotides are TGCAGTGCTAGAGATGCGGAGAAAAGTCGTGGCTACACCTTC.

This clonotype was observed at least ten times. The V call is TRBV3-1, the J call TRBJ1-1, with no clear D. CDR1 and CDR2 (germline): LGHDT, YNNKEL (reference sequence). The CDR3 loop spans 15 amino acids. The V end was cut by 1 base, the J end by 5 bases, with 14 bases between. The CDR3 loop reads CASSQGGSSMTEAFF. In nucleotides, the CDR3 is TGTGCCAGCAGCCAAGGTGGGAGCTCTATGACTGAAGCTTTCTTT.

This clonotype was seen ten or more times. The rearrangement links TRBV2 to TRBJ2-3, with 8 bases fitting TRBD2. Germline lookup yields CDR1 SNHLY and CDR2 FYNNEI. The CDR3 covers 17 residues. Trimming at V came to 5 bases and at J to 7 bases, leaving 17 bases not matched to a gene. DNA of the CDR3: TGTGCCAGCAGTACCTCCGGTCCTCGGGGGGGATTGAATACGCAGTATTTT. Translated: CASSTSGPRGGLNTQYF.

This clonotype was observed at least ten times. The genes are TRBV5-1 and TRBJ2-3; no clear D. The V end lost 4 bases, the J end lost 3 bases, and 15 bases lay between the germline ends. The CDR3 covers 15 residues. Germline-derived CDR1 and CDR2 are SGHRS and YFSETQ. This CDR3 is CASSPLGPTTDTQYF. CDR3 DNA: TGCGCCAGCAGCCCACTCGGGCCAACGACAGATACGCAGTATTTT. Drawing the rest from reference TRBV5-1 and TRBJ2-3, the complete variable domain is KAGVTQTPRYLIKTRGQQVTLSCSPISGHRSVSWYQQTPGQGLQFLFEYFSETQRNKGNFPGRFSGRQFSNSRSEMNVSTLELGDSALYLCASSPLGPTTDTQYFGPGTRLTVL.

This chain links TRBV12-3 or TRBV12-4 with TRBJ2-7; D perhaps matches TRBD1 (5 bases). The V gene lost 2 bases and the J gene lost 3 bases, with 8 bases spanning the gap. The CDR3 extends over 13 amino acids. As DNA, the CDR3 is TGTGCCAGCAGTTTACGTCAGGGCTACGAGCAGTACTTC. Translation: CASSLRQGYEQYF.

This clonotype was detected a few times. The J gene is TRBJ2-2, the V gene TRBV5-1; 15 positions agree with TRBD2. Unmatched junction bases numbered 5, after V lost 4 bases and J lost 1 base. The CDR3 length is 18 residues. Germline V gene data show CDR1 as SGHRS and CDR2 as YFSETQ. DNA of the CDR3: TGCGCCAGCAGCCCGGGACTAGCGGGGGGACAGAACACCGGGGAGCTGTTTTTT. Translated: CASSPGLAGGQNTGELFF. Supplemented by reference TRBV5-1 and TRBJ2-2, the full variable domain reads KAGVTQTPRYLIKTRGQQVTLSCSPISGHRSVSWYQQTPGQGLQFLFEYFSETQRNKGNFPGRFSGRQFSNSRSEMNVSTLELGDSALYLCASSPGLAGGQNTGELFFGEGSRLTVL.

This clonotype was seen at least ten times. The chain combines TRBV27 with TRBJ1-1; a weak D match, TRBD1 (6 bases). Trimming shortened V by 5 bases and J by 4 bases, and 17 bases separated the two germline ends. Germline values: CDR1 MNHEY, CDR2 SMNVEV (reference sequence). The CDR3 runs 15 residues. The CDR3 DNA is TGTGCCAGCAGTCCGAGGACAGCTTTCGGCACTGAAGCTTTCTTT. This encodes CASSPRTAFGTEAFF.

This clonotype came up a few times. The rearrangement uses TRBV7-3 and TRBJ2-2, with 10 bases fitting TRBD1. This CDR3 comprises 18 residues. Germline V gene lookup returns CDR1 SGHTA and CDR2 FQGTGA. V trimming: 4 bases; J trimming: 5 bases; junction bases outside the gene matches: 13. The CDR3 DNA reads TGTGCCAGCAGCTCCCCCCTTGGACAGGGGGGAAGGACCGGGGAGCTGTTTTTT. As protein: CASSSPLGQGGRTGELFF.

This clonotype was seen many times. CDR3 DNA: TGTGCCAGCAGCCATGACCGGGACAGGGGGATAGGTACTGAAGCTTTCTTT. Translation gives CASSHDRDRGIGTEAFF. The chain uses TRBV3-1 and TRBJ1-1; 11 bases map to TRBD1. The CDR3 is 17 residues long. CDR1 and CDR2 (germline): LGHDT, YNNKEL (reference sequence). V dropped 3 bases and J dropped 5; count of bases not matched to a gene: 11.

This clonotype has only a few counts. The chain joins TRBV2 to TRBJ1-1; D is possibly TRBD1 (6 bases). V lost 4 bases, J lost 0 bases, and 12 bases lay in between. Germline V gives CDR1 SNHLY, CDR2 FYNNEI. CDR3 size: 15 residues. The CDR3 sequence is CASSVSGGLNTEAFF. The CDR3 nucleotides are TGTGCCAGCAGTGTATCTGGGGGGCTGAACACTGAAGCTTTCTTT.

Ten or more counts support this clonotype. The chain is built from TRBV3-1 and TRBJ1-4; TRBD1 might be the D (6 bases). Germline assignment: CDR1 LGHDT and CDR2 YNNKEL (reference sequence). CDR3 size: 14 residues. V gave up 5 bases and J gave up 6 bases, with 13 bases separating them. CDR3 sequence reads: CASSSTGPYEKLFF. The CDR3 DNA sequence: TGTGCCAGCAGCTCCACAGGGCCCTATGAAAAACTGTTTTTT.

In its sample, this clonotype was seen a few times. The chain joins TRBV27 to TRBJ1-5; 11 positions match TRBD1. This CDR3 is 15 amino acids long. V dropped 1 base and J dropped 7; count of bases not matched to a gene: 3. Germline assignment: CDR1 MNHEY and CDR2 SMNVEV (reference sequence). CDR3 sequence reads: CASSLWGQGGQPQHF. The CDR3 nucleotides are TGTGCCAGCAGTTTATGGGGACAGGGGGGCCAGCCCCAGCATTTT.

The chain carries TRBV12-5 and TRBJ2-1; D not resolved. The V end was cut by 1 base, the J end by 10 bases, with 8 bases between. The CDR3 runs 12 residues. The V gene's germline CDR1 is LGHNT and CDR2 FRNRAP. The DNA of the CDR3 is TGTGCTAGTGGTTTGGAGACGCAGGAGCAGTTCTTC. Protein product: CASGLETQEQFF.

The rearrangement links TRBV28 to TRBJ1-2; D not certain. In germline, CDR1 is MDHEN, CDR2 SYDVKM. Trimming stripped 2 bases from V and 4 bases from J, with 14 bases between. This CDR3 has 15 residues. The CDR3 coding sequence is TGTGCCAGCAGTTTAGCCGATCGCTCTACCTATGGCTACACCTTC. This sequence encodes CASSLADRSTYGYTF.

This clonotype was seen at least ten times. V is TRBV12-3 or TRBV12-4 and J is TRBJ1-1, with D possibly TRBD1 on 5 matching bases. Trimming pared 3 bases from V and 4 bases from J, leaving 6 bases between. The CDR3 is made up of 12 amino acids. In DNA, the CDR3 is TGTGCCAGCAGTTTCGGGGGCACTGAAGCTTTCTTT. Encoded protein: CASSFGGTEAFF.

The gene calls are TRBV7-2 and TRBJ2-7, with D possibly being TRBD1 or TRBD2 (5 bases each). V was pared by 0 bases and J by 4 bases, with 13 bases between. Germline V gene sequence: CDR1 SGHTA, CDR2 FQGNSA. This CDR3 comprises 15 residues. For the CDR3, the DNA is TGTGCCAGCAGCTTAGCAGGGACCCCAGGGTACGAGCAGTACTTC. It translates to CASSLAGTPGYEQYF.

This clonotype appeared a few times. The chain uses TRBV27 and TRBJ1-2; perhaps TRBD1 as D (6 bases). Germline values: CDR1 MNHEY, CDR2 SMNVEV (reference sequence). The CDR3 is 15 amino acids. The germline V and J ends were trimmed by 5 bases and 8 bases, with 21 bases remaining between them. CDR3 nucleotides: TGTGCCAGCAGTGTCTACCCCACAGGGTTAGAGGGCTACACCTTC. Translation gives CASSVYPTGLEGYTF.

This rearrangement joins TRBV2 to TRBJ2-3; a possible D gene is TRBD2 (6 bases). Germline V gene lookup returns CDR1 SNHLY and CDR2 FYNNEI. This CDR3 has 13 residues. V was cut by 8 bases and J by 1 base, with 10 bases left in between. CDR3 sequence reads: CASGEEGTDTQYF. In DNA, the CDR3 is TGTGCCAGCGGGGAGGAGGGCACAGATACGCAGTATTTT.

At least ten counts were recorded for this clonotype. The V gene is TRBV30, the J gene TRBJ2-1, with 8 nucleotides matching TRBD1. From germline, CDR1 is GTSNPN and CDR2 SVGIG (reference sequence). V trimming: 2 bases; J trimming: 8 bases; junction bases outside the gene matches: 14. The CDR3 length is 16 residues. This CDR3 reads CAWSTLDRGPTHEQFF. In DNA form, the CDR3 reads TGTGCCTGGAGTACTCTCGACAGGGGCCCCACTCATGAGCAGTTCTTC.

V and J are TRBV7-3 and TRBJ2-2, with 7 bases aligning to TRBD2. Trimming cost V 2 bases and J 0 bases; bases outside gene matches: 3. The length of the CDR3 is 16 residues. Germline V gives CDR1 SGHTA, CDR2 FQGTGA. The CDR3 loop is CASSLYGLANTGELFF. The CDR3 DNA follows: TGTGCCAGCAGCTTATATGGACTAGCGAACACCGGGGAGCTGTTTTTT.

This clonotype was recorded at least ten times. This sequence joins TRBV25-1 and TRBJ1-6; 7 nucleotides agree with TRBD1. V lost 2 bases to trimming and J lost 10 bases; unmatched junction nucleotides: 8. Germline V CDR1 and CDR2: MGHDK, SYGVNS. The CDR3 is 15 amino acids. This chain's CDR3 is CASSERRGGGSPLHF. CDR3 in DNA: TGTGCCAGCAGTGAACGAAGAGGGGGCGGATCACCCCTCCACTTT.

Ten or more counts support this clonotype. CDR3 sequence: CASSLVGVMNTEAFF. The CDR3 DNA reads TGTGCCAGCAGCTTGGTTGGGGTCATGAACACTGAAGCTTTCTTT. The chain joins TRBV5-6 to TRBJ1-1; D is unresolved. The CDR3 extends over 15 amino acids. The germline V and J ends were trimmed by 0 bases and 0 bases, with 9 bases remaining between them. Per the germline V gene, CDR1 is SGHDT and CDR2 is YYEEEE.

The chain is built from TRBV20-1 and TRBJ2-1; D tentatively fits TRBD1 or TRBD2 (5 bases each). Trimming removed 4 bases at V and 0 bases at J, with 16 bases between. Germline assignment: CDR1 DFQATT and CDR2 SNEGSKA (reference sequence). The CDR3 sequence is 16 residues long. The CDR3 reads CSAKPLSGGSYNEQFF. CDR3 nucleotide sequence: TGCAGTGCTAAACCCCTGTCTGGGGGCTCCTACAATGAGCAGTTCTTC.

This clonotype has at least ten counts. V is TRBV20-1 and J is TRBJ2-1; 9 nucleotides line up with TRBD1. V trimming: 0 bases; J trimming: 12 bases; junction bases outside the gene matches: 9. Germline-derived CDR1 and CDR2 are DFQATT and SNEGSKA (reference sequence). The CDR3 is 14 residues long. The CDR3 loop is CSARDRNRGRGQFF. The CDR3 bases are TGCAGTGCTAGAGATAGGAACAGGGGGCGCGGGCAGTTCTTC.

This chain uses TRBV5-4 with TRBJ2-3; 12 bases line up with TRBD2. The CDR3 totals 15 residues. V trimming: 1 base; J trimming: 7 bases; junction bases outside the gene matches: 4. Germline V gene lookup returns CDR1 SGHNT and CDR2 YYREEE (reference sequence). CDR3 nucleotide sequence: TGTGCCAGCAGCTTGTATACTAGCGGGAGGAATACGCAGTATTTT. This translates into CASSLYTSGRNTQYF. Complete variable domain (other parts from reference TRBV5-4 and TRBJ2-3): ETGVTQSPTHLIKTRGQQVTLRCSSQSGHNTVSWYQQALGQGPQFIFQYYREEENGRGNFPPRFSGLQFPNYSSELNVNALELDDSALYLCASSLYTSGRNTQYFGPGTRLTVL.

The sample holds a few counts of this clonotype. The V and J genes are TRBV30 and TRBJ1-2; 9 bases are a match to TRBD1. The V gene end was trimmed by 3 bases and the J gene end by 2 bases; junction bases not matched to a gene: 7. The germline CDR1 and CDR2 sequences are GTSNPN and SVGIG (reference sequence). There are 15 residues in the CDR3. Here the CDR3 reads CAWSSRGQGNYGYTF. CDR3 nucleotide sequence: TGTGCCTGGAGCTCCCGGGGACAGGGAAACTATGGCTACACCTTC.

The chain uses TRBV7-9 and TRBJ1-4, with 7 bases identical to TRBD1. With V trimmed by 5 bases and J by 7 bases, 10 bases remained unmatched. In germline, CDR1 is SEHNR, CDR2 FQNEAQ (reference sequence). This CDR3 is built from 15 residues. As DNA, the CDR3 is TGTGCCAGCAGCCCTGGGCAGGGGGGCGTTGAAAAACTGTTTTTT. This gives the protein CASSPGQGGVEKLFF.

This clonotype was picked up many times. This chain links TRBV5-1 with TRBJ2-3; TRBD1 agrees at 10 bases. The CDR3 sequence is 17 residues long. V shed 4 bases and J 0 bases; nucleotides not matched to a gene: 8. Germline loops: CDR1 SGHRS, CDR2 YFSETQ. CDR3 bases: TGCGCCAGCAGCCCCTTGGGGACAGGGGCGAGCACAGATACGCAGTATTTT. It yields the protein CASSPLGTGASTDTQYF.